Listed below are T cell receptor beta chains from one sample, sequenced in a study of blood T cell repertoires in COVID-19. Libraries were prepared by immunoSEQ multiplex PCR; TCRdb keeps only in-frame clonotypes and omits some of them. The profile shows 150,000 to 200,000 clones, roughly 80% of them singletons. Sequencing used peripheral blood. The receptor set was obtained from a human donor with acute or convalescent COVID-19. The donor label of this sample is uncertain. Both conserved end residues are part of each CDR3. A D gene is named only where the DNA matches it firmly. Clone size is shown for a subset of rows, as once, few, many or a class of expanded clone.

J,V,size,D,CDR3,DNA
TRBJ2-1,TRBV5-4,NA,NA,CASSLDRKQFF,TGTGCCAGCAGCCTCGACAGGAAGCAGTTCTTC
TRBJ2-1,TRBV5-1,NA,NA,CASSQDSSSYNEQFF,TGCGCCAGCAGCCAGGACAGTAGCTCCTACAATGAGCAGTTCTTC
TRBJ2-1,TRBV5-1,once,TRBD2,CASSPGLAGDNEQFF,TGCGCCAGCAGCCCCGGGTTAGCGGGGGACAATGAGCAGTTCTTC
TRBJ2-1,TRBV3-1/TRBV3-2,NA,NA,CASSQPPRGWYNEQFF,TGTGCCAGCAGCCAACCGCCCCGGGGTTGGTACAATGAGCAGTTCTTC
TRBJ1-2,TRBV5-4,NA,NA,CASSLGGEYYGYTF,TGTGCCAGCAGCTTGGGGGGGGAGTACTATGGCTACACCTTC
TRBJ2-3,TRBV9,NA,TRBD2,CASSVGAGWTDTQYF,TGTGCCAGCAGCGTAGGAGCGGGATGGACAGATACGCAGTATTTT
TRBJ1-3,TRBV3-1/TRBV3-2,NA,NA,CASSQGEGSLGNTIYF,TGTGCCAGCAGCCAAGGCGAGGGATCCCTTGGAAACACCATATATTTT
TRBJ2-1,TRBV10-1,NA,TRBD2,CASEGTSGRAFNEQFF,TGCGCCAGCGAGGGGACTAGCGGGAGGGCCTTCAATGAGCAGTTCTTC
TRBJ1-1,TRBV30,NA,TRBD1,CAWSGLTGVNTEAFF,TGTGCCTGGAGTGGACTGACAGGGGTGAACACTGAAGCTTTCTTT
TRBJ2-5,TRBV19,few,NA,CASRARGKETQYF,TGTGCCAGTAGGGCCCGGGGGAAAGAGACCCAGTACTTC
TRBJ2-7,TRBV7-8,few,NA,CASSLATRSEQYF,TGTGCCAGCAGCTTAGCTACTAGATCCGAGCAGTACTTC
TRBJ1-1,TRBV3-1/TRBV3-2,NA,TRBD1,CASSGGQTGWETEAFF,TGTGCCAGCAGCGGGGGACAGACGGGTTGGGAGACTGAAGCTTTCTTT
TRBJ2-7,TRBV7-2,NA,NA,CASSSSGLPFIYF,TGTGCCAGCAGCTCTTCCGGACTCCCCTTCATATACTTC
TRBJ1-1,TRBV7-3,NA,NA,CASSLAGGDISEAFF,TGTGCCAGCAGCTTAGCGGGGGGTGACATCTCTGAAGCTTTCTTT
TRBJ2-1,TRBV6-4,NA,NA,CASGLSGQTYNEQFF,TGTGCCAGCGGACTGTCGGGACAAACCTACAATGAGCAGTTCTTC
TRBJ1-1,TRBV9,NA,NA,CASSVVGENTEAFF,TGTGCCAGCAGCGTTGTCGGGGAGAACACTGAAGCTTTCTTT
TRBJ2-5,TRBV6-4,NA,NA,CASSESDGQETQYF,TGTGCCAGCAGTGAAAGTGACGGGCAAGAGACCCAGTACTTC